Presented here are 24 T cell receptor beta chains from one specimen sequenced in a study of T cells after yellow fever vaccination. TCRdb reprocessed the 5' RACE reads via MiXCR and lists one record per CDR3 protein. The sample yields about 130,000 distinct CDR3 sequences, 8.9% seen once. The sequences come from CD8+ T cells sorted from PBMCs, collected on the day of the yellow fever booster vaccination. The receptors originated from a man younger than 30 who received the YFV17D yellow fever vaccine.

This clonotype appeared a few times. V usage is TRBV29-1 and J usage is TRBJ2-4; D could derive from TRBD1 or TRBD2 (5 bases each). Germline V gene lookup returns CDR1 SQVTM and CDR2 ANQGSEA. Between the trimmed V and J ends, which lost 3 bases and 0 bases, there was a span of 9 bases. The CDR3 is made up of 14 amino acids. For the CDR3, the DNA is TGCAGCGTTGACACGGGGCTAGCCAAAAACATTCAGTACTTC. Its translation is CSVDTGLAKNIQYF.

The CDR3 region is CASSWGLAGELFF. Here the CDR3 DNA reads TGTGCCAGCAGCTGGGGGCTCGCCGGGGAGCTGTTTTTT. V usage is TRBV5-8 and J usage is TRBJ2-2, with D possibly TRBD1 on 6 matching bases. The CDR3 runs to 13 residues. Germline lookup yields CDR1 SGHTS and CDR2 YDEGEE. V lost 3 bases and J 6 bases, leaving 9 bases between the germline ends.

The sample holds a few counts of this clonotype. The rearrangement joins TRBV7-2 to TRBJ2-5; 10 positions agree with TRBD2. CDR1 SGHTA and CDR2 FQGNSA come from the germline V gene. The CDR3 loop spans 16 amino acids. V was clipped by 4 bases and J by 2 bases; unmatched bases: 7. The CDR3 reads CASSSLAGVHQETQYF. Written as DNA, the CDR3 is TGTGCCAGCAGCTCTCTAGCGGGGGTGCATCAAGAGACCCAGTACTTC.

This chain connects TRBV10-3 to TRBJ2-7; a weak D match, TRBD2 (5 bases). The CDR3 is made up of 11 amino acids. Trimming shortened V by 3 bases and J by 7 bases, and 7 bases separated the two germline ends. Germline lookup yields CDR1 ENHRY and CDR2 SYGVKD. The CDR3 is CAISERDEQYV. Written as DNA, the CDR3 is TGTGCCATCAGTGAACGGGATGAGCAGTACGTC.

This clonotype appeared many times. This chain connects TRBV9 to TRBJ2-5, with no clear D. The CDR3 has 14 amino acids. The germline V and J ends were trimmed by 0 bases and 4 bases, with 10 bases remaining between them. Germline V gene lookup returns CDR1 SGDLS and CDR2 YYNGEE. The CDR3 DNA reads TGTGCCAGCAGCGTAGAGTCCAGTCGAGAGACCCAGTACTTC. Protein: CASSVESSRETQYF.

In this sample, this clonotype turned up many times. This chain's CDR3 is CASSVGYLNTEAFF. As DNA, the CDR3 is TGCGCCAGCAGCGTCGGGTATCTGAACACTGAAGCTTTCTTT. The genes are TRBV5-1 and TRBJ1-1; D is unresolved. This CDR3 spans 14 amino acids. Germline V gives CDR1 SGHRS, CDR2 YFSETQ. The germline V and J ends were trimmed by 4 bases and 0 bases, with 10 bases remaining between them.

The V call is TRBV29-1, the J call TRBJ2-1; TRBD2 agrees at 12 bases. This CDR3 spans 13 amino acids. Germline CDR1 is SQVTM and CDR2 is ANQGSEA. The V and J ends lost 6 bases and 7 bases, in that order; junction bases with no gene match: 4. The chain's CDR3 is CSVPSGGANEQFF. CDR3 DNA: TGCAGCGTCCCTAGCGGGGGGGCGAATGAGCAGTTCTTC.

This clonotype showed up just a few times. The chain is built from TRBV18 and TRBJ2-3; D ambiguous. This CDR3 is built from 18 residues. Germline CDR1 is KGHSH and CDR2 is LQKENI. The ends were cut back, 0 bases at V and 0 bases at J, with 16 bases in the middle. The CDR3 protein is CASSPPGLVGRSTDTQYF. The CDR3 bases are TGTGCCAGCTCACCACCAGGCCTGGTGGGCCGAAGCACAGATACGCAGTATTTT.

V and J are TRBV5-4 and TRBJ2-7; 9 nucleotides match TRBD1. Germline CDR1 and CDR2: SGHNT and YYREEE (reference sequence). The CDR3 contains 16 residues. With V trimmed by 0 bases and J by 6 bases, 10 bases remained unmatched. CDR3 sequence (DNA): TGTGCCAGCAGCTTGGGCGCCGACAGGGGGTTTCGCGAGCAGTACGTC. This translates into CASSLGADRGFREQYV.

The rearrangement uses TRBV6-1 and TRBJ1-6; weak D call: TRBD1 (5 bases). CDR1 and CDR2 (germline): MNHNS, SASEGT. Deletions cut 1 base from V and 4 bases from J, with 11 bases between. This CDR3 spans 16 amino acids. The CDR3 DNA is TGTGCCAGCAGTGAAGGGACGGACACGTATAATTCACCCCTCCACTTT. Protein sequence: CASSEGTDTYNSPLHF.

CDR3 in DNA: TGTGCCAGCAGGGCGGACGGTTTCCAAGAGACCCAGTACTTC. Protein sequence: CASRADGFQETQYF. The chain is built from TRBV7-9 and TRBJ2-5; D call uncertain. The V end was cut by 6 bases, the J end by 1 base, with 12 bases between. The CDR3 loop spans 14 amino acids. Germline CDR1 SEHNR, CDR2 FQNEAQ (reference sequence).

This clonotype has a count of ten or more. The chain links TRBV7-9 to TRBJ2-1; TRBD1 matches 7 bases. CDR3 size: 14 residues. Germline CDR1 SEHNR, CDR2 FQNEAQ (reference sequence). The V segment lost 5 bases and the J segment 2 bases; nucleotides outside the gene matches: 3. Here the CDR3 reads CASSPRGPYNEQFF. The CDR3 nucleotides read TGTGCCAGCAGCCCAAGGGGGCCCTACAATGAGCAGTTCTTC.

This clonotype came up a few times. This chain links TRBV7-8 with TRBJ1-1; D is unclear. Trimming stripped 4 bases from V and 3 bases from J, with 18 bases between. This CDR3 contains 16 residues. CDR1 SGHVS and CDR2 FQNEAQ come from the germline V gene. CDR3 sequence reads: CASSSRPDGGDTEAFF. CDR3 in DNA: TGTGCCAGCAGCTCTCGCCCCGACGGTGGGGACACTGAAGCTTTCTTT.

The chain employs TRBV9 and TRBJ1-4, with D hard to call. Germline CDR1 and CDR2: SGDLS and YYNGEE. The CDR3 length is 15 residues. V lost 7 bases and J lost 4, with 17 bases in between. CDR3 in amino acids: CASGASDTDNEKLFF. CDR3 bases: TGTGCCAGCGGAGCGAGCGACACGGATAATGAAAAACTGTTTTTT.

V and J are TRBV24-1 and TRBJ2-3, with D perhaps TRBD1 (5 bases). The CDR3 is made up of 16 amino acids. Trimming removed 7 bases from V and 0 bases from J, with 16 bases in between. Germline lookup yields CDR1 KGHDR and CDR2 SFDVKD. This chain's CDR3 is CATSRKGDWSTDTQYF. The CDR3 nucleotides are TGTGCCACCAGCCGCAAAGGGGATTGGAGCACAGATACGCAGTATTTT.

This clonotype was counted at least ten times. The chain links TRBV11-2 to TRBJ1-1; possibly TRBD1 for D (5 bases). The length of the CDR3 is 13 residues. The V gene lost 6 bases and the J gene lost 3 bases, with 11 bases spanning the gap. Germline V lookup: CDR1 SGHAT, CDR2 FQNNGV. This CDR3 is CASSPTVDTEAFF. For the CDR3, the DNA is TGTGCCAGCAGTCCGACAGTTGACACTGAAGCTTTCTTT.

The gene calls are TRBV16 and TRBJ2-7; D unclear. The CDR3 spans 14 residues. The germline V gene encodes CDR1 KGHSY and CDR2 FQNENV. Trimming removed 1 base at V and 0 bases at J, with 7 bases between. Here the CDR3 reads CASSQLLSSYEQYF. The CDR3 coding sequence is TGTGCCAGCAGCCAATTACTTAGCTCCTACGAGCAGTACTTC.

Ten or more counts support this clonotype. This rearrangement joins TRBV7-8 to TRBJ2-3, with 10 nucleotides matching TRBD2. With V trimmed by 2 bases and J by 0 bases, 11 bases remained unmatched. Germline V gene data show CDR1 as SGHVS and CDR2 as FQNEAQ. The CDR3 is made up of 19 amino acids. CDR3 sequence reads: CASSLRRGLASRSTDTQYF. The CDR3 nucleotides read TGTGCCAGCAGCTTAAGGCGGGGACTAGCGAGCAGAAGCACAGATACGCAGTATTTT.

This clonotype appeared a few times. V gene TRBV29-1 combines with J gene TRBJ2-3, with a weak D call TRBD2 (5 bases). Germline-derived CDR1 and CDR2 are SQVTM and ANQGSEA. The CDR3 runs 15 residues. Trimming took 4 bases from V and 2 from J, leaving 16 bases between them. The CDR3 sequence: CSVVPRSETTDTQYF. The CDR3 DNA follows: TGCAGCGTTGTCCCTCGTAGCGAGACCACAGATACGCAGTATTTT.

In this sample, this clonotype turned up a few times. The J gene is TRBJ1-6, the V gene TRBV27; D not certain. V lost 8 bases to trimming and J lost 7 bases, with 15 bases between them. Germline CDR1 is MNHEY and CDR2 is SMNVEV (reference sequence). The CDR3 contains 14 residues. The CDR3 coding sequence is TGTGCCAGCGGGGAGGATCCGGGCAATTCACCCCTCCACTTT. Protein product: CASGEDPGNSPLHF.

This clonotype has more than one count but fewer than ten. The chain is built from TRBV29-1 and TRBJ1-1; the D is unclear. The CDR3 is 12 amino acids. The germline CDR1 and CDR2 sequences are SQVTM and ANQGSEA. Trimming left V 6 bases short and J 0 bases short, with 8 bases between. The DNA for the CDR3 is TGCAGCGTCAGTAAACTGAACACTGAAGCTTTCTTT. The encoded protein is CSVSKLNTEAFF.

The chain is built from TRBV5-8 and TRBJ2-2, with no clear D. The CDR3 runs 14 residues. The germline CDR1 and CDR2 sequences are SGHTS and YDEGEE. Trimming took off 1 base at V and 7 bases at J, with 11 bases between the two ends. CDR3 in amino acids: CASSLRVSVGELFF. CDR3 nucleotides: TGTGCCAGCAGCTTGAGAGTGTCGGTCGGGGAGCTGTTTTTT.

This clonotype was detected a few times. CDR3 residues: CASSLGGPNQPQHF. CDR3 nucleotides: TGCGCCAGCAGCCTAGGAGGGCCTAATCAGCCCCAGCATTTT. The chain uses TRBV5-1 and TRBJ1-5; D gene uncertain. V dropped 4 bases and J dropped 4 bases, with 12 bases sitting between them. The V gene's germline CDR1 is SGHRS and CDR2 YFSETQ. The CDR3 runs to 14 residues.

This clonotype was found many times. CDR3 bases: TGTGCCAGCAGTTCCTCGCCATTGCCCCAGCATTTT. It translates to CASSSSPLPQHF. J is TRBJ1-5 and V is TRBV6-2 or TRBV6-3, with D unclear. The CDR3 totals 12 residues. The V gene lost 4 bases and the J gene lost 9 bases, with 10 bases spanning the gap. Germline CDR1 reads MNHEY; CDR2 reads SVGEGT.